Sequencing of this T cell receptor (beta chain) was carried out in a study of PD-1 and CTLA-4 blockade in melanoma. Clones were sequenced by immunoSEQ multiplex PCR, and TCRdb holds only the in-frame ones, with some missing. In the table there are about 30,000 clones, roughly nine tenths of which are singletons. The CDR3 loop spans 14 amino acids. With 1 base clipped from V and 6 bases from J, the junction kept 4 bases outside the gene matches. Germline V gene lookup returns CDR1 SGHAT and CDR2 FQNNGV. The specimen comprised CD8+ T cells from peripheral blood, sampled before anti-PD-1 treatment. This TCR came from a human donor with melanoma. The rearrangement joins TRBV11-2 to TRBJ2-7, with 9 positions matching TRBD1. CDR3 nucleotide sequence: TGTGCCAGCAGCTTAGGAGGGACAGGGTTCGAGCAGTACTTC. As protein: CASSLGGTGFEQYF.